This record looks at one T cell receptor beta chain sequence and its context. The antigen is undetermined. Germline lookup yields CDR1 SQVTM and CDR2 ANQGSEA. Trimming took off 6 bases at V and 12 bases at J, with 21 bases between the two ends. This CDR3 comprises 13 residues. This entry comes from a study of blood T cells in healthy people across ages. Whole-study findings and limits: Fewer expanded clones and more diversity marked long-lived versus aged donors.

Then a second PCR, running roughly 7 to 11 cycles, was carried out with a sample-barcoded 5' primer and a J-beta primer mix. In TCRdb, the 5' RACE reads were re-called with MiXCR into one record per CDR3 protein. Of about 1.7 million distinct CDR3 sequences in the sample, over 25% were seen once. Donors were systemically healthy Caucasian individuals from Russia aged roughly 6 to 100 years. The sample, approximately 10 milliliters of peripheral blood, was drawn from each donor. This chain links TRBV29-1 with TRBJ2-4; D might be TRBD2 (6 bases). The receptor's source is a young woman in good health. The sample was blood. The CDR3: CSVSGTTDYDQYF. The DNA of the CDR3 is TGCAGCGTCTCGGGAACTACGGACTACGATCAGTACTTC.